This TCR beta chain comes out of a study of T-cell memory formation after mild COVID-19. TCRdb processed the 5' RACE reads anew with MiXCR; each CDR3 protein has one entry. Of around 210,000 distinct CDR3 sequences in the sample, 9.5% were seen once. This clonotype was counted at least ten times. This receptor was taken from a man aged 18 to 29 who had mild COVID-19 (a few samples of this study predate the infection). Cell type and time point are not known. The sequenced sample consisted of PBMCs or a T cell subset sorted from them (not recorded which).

The CDR3 reads CASSLSVLAGGTDTQYF. The CDR3 DNA reads as TGCGCCAGCAGCTTGAGTGTACTAGCGGGAGGCACAGATACGCAGTATTTT. J is TRBJ2-3 and V is TRBV5-1, with TRBD2 matching over 11 bases. This CDR3 spans 17 amino acids. Germline values: CDR1 SGHRS, CDR2 YFSETQ. Trimming removed 1 base from V and 1 base from J; junction bases left unmatched: 5.